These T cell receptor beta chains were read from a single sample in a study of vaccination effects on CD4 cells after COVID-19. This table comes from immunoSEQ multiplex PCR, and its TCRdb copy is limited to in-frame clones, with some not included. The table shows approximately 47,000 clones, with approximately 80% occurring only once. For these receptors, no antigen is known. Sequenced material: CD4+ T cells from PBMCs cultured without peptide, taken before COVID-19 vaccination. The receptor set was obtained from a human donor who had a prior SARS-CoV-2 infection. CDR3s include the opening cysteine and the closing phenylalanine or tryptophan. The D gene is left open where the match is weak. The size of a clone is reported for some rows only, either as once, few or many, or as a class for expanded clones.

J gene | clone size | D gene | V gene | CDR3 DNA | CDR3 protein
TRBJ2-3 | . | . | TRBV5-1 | TGCGCCAGCAGCTTGGAAGGGGTTGGAGATACGCAGTATTTT | CASSLEGVGDTQYF
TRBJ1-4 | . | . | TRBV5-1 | TGCGCCAGCAGCTTGACTATCGGGGGGGATGAAAAACTGTTTTTT | CASSLTIGGDEKLFF
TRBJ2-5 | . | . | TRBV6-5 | TGTGCCAGCAGTTACGGAGGGGTATGGGAGGAGACCCAGTACTTC | CASSYGGVWEETQYF
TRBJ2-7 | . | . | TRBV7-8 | TGTGCCAGCAGCTTAAGGGCACGGACAACCGGGACTGTAATCTACGAGCAGTACTTC | CASSLRARTTGTVIYEQYF
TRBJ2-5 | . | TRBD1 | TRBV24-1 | TGTGCCACCAGTGATTTTCGACAGGGTCAAGAGACCCAGTACTTC | CATSDFRQGQETQYF
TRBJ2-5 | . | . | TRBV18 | TGTGCCAGCTCACCAACGGAGGGATCGCGGGAGACCCAGTACTTC | CASSPTEGSRETQYF
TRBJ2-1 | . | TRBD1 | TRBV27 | TGTGCCAGCAGCGTCCTCAAATCCGGGACAGATCTCAATGAGCAGTTCTTC | CASSVLKSGTDLNEQFF
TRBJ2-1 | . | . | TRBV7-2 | TGTGCCAGCAGCATCGACATCAATGAGCAGTTCTTC | CASSIDINEQFF
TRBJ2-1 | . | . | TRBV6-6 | TGTGCCAGCTGTCCAGGAACCTACAATGAGCAGTTCTTC | CASCPGTYNEQFF
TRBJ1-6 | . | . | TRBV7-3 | TGTGCCAGCAGCTTGGACTCGGATTCACCCCTCCACTTT | CASSLDSDSPLHF
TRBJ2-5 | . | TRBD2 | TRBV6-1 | TGTGCCAGCAGTGTGCCGCGTACTAGCGGGAGGCACCAAGAGACCCAGTACTTC | CASSVPRTSGRHQETQYF
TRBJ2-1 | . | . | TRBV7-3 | TGTGCCAGCAGCTTAGACAGTAGCTCCTACAATGAGCAGTTCTTC | CASSLDSSSYNEQFF
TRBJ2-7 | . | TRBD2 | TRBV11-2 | TGTGCCAGCAGCCAGGGGGGGACTAGCGTGTACGAGCAGTACTTC | CASSQGGTSVYEQYF
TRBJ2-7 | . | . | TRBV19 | TGTGCCAGTAGTATATCCGGGGGCGGCTCCTACGAGCAGTACTTC | CASSISGGGSYEQYF
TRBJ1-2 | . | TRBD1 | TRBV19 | TGTGCCAGCAGAAGGCAGGGGGACTATGGCTACACCTTC | CASRRQGDYGYTF
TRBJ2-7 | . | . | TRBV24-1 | TGTGCCACCAGTGACCCAGGGACGAGCGACGAGCAGTACTTC | CATSDPGTSDEQYF
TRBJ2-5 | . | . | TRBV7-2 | TGTGCCAGCAGCCGTGGCCCCCCCCAGTACTTC | CASSRGPPQYF
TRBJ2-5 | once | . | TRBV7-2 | TGTGCCAGCAGCTTACTTACAGGGATGGAGACCCAGTACTTC | CASSLLTGMETQYF
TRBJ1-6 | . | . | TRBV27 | TGTGCCAGCGCCTCAGGTGGGAATTCACCCCTCCACTTT | CASASGGNSPLHF
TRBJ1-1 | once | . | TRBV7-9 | TGTGCCAGCAGCGCAAGAGGGGGGAACACTGAAGCTTTCTTT | CASSARGGNTEAFF
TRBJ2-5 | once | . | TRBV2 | TGTGCCAGCAGTGAAGGCAGGGTGCAAGAGACCCAGTACTTC | CASSEGRVQETQYF
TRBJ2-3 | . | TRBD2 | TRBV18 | TGTGCCAGCTCACCCACCACCCTACTAGCGGGCACAGATACGCAGTATTTT | CASSPTTLLAGTDTQYF
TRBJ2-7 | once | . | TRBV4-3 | TGCGCCAGCAGCCAAGATTACCGGACCAACTCCTACGAGCAGTACTTC | CASSQDYRTNSYEQYF
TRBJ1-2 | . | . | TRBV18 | TGTGCCAGCTCCCCGACGGCAGACCTCTATGGCTACACCTTC | CASSPTADLYGYTF
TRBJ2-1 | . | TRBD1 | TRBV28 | TGTGCCAGCAGCCCTCCCGGCTACCGGACAGGATACAATGAGCAGTTCTTC | CASSPPGYRTGYNEQFF
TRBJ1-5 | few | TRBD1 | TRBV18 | TGTGCCAGCTCGCTCGACAGGGCCCAGCCCCAGCATTTT | CASSLDRAQPQHF
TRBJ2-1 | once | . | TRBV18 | TGTGCCAGCTCACCGGCCCAGGAGTACAATGAGCAGTTCTTC | CASSPAQEYNEQFF
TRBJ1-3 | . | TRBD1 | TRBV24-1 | TGTGCCACCACCGGACAGGGGGTCTCTGGAAACACCATATATTTT | CATTGQGVSGNTIYF
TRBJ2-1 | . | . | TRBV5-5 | TGTGCCAGCAGCTTGGTCGCAGGGTTCTCCAACAATGAGCAGTTCTTC | CASSLVAGFSNNEQFF
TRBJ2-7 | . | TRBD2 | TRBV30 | TGTGCCTGGAGTGGAGTAGCGGGGGGCGAGCAGTACTTC | CAWSGVAGGEQYF
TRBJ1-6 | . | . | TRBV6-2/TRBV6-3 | TGTGCCAGCAGTTACGCGGGTTCGCTACCCCTCCACTTT | CASSYAGSLPLHF
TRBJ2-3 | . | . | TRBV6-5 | TGTGCCAGCAGTTACGCGTTTGGGGCTTCGGCTGATACGCAGTATTTT | CASSYAFGASADTQYF
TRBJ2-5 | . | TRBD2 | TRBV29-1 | TGCAGCGTTGGCATAGCGGGGGGCCCCCAAGAGACCCAGTACTTC | CSVGIAGGPQETQYF
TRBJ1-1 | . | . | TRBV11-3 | TGTGCCAGCAGCTTAGATTTTCCCAGCCACACTGAAGCTTTCTTT | CASSLDFPSHTEAFF
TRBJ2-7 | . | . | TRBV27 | TGTGCCAGCAGCCCCACCCCCGGGACATCGTCCTACGAGCAGTACTTC | CASSPTPGTSSYEQYF
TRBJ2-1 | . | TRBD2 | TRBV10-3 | TGTGCCATCAGTGAGGGACTAGCGGGAGTGGATGAGCAGTTCTTC | CAISEGLAGVDEQFF
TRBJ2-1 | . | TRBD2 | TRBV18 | TGTGCCAGCTCATCGGGACTAGCGGGAGGAGATGAGCAGTTCTTC | CASSSGLAGGDEQFF
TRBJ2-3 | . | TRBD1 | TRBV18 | TGTGCCAGCTCACCACTCTCCCTCGGGACAGCGAGCGGAGATACGCAGTATTTT | CASSPLSLGTASGDTQYF
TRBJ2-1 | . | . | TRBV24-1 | TGTGCCACCAGCGCGGTAACGGGAGAGTCCTACAATGAGCAGTTCTTC | CATSAVTGESYNEQFF
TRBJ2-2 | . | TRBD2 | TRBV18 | TGTGCCAGCTCCCGTAGCGGGCCGAACACCGGGGAGCTGTTTTTT | CASSRSGPNTGELFF
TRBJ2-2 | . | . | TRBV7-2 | TGTGCCAGCACCCTGACGGGCCGGGGCACCGGGGAGCTGTTTTTT | CASTLTGRGTGELFF
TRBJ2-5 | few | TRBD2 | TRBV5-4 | TGTGCCAGCAGCTTGGGGGGACTAGCGGGAGTTGAGACCCAGTACTTC | CASSLGGLAGVETQYF
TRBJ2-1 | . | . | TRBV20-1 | TGCAGTGCTAGTAAGGGAAGGGAGCAGTTCTTC | CSASKGREQFF
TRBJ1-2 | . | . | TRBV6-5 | TGTGCCAGCAGAGAGAGACAGGCTCCTAACTATGGCTACACCTTC | CASRERQAPNYGYTF
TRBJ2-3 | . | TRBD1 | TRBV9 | TGTGCCAGCAGCACGCGGACAGGGGGCGCAGATACGCAGTATTTT | CASSTRTGGADTQYF
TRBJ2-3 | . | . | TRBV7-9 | TGTGCCAGCAGCTTAGGAGCTAGCGTAGGCACAGATACGCAGTATTTT | CASSLGASVGTDTQYF
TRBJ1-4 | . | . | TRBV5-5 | TGTGCCAGCAGCTTGTGGGGGGGTTCTAATGAAAAACTGTTTTTT | CASSLWGGSNEKLFF
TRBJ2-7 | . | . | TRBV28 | TGTGCCAGCAGTTCCCCCGGGACACCGCCCTACGAGCAGTACTTC | CASSSPGTPPYEQYF
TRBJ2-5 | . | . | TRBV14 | TGTGCCAGCAGCCAACAGGGAAGGGAGACCCAGTACTTC | CASSQQGRETQYF
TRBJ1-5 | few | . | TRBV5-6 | TGTGCCAGCAGCCAGGAGCGGTATAGCAATCAGCCCCAGCATTTT | CASSQERYSNQPQHF
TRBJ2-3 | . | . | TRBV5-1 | TGCGCCAGCAGCTTGGCCTCCTCTGGGCAGGCAGATACGCAGTATTTT | CASSLASSGQADTQYF
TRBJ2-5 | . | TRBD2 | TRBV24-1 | TGTGCCACCAGTGACCCTAAAGCGGGGAGGGAAGAGACCCAGTACTTC | CATSDPKAGREETQYF
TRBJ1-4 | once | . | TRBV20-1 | TGCAGTGCCGTTGATGTGGGTAAACTGTTTTTT | CSAVDVGKLFF
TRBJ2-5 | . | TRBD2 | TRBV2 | TGTGCCAGCAGGGAGACTAGCGGGGGGGAGACCCAGTACTTC | CASRETSGGETQYF
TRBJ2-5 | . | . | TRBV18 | TGTGCCAGCTCACCATCGAGGGAGACCCAGTACTTC | CASSPSRETQYF
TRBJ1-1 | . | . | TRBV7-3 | TGTGCCAGCAGCTTACACGGAAACACTGAAGCTTTCTTT | CASSLHGNTEAFF
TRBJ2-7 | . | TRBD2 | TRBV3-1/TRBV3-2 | TGTGCCAGCAGCCAAGTCCTAGCGGGGGCCGAGCAGTACTTC | CASSQVLAGAEQYF
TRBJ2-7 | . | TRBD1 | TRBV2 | TGTGCCAGCAGGAGGACAGGGCCCCCCTACGAGCAGTACTTC | CASRRTGPPYEQYF
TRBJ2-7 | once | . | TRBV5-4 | TGTGCCAGCAGCTTGAGCCACACCTACGAGCAGTACTTC | CASSLSHTYEQYF